The 15 T cell receptor beta chains given below trace back to one sample, sequenced in a study of T cell changes during pregnancy in multiple sclerosis. Using immunoSEQ multiplex PCR, the repertoire was profiled, and TCRdb retains in-frame clones only, with some absent. The sample records 70,000 to 90,000 clones, around 95% being singletons. Specimen: peripheral blood, collected in the second trimester of pregnancy. All receptors come from a female donor in good health, enrolled as a control in a pregnancy study.

This clone has a handful of counts. The chain is built from TRBV7-8 and TRBJ2-7; D is possibly TRBD1 (5 bases). The CDR3 has 15 amino acids. Looked up from germline, CDR1 is SGHVS and CDR2 is FQNEAQ. Trimming cost V 0 bases and J 3 bases, with 12 bases left between them. CDR3 in amino acids: CASSLARQLYYEQYF. The CDR3 nucleotides read TGTGCCAGCAGCTTAGCGCGACAGCTTTACTACGAGCAGTACTTC.

The V call is TRBV6-5, the J call TRBJ1-6; 10 bases map to TRBD1. With 0 bases clipped from V and 10 bases from J, the junction kept 3 bases outside the gene matches. The CDR3 is made up of 15 amino acids. From germline, CDR1 is MNHEY and CDR2 SVGAGI. CDR3 protein: CASSYSWTGGSPLHF. In DNA form, the CDR3 reads TGTGCCAGCAGTTACTCATGGACAGGGGGATCACCCCTCCACTTT.

The chain has TRBV9 and TRBJ2-1, with unresolved D. Germline V gene lookup returns CDR1 SGDLS and CDR2 YYNGEE. The CDR3 loop spans 15 amino acids. V was pared by 3 bases and J by 10 bases, with 20 bases between. The CDR3 DNA reads TGTGCCAGCAGCGCAACTCCCGTGAATGGTTTCGAGCAGTTCTTC. It codes for CASSATPVNGFEQFF.

The rearrangement joins TRBV7-9 to TRBJ1-1, with no clear D. Trimming took 1 base from V and 0 from J, leaving 9 bases between them. Germline lookup yields CDR1 SEHNR and CDR2 FQNEAQ (reference sequence). This CDR3 is built from 15 residues. In nucleotides, the CDR3 is TGTGCCAGCAGCTTAGAAGGCAGGTTGAACACTGAAGCTTTCTTT. This gives the protein CASSLEGRLNTEAFF.

The V call is TRBV7-6, the J call TRBJ2-3; 7 bases agree with TRBD1. The CDR3 totals 14 residues. The J segment lost 3 bases and the V segment lost 2 bases, leaving 2 bases of the junction unmatched. Germline loops: CDR1 SGHVS, CDR2 FNYEAQ. The CDR3 coding sequence is TGTGCCAGCAGCTTACAACAGGGGACAGATACGCAGTATTTT. This gives the protein CASSLQQGTDTQYF.

The chain joins TRBV6-1 to TRBJ2-7; D is perhaps TRBD2 (6 bases). In germline, CDR1 is MNHNS, CDR2 SASEGT. Deletions cut 3 bases from V and 11 bases from J, with 14 bases between. The CDR3 consists of 12 residues. CDR3 region: CASSEEGGEKYF. The CDR3 DNA is TGTGCCAGCAGTGAGGAGGGTGGGGAAAAGTACTTC.

This chain uses TRBV23-1 with TRBJ1-2; D is uncertain. TRBV23-1 falls under the ORF class, with uncertain function. V was shortened by 1 base and J by 13 bases, with 10 bases between the two germline ends. CDR3 length: 11 amino acids. CDR3 protein: CASSQLREVTF. The CDR3 nucleotides read TGCGCCAGCAGTCAATTACGGGAAGTCACCTTC.

The chain is built from TRBV6-4 and TRBJ2-3, with TRBD2 identical over 9 bases. Germline CDR1 is MRHNA and CDR2 is SNTAGT. There are 14 residues in the CDR3. The J segment lost 1 base and the V segment lost 4 bases, leaving 0 bases of the junction unmatched. CDR3 loop: CASSASGGTDTQYF. The DNA for the CDR3 is TGTGCCAGCAGTGCTAGCGGGGGCACAGATACGCAGTATTTT.

This clone occurred once. The chain employs TRBV5-4 and TRBJ1-3; D gene uncertain. The V and J ends lost 0 bases and 2 bases respectively, with 9 bases between them. This CDR3 has 15 amino acids. In germline, CDR1 is SGHNT, CDR2 YYREEE (reference sequence). The DNA of the CDR3 is TGTGCCAGCAGCTTGGTCGGTCTTGCTGGAAACACCATATATTTT. Amino acids: CASSLVGLAGNTIYF.

The chain is built from TRBV5-4 and TRBJ1-3, with D uncertain. Between the trimmed V and J ends, which lost 4 bases and 0 bases, there was a span of 14 bases. The length of the CDR3 is 16 residues. In germline, CDR1 is SGHNT, CDR2 YYREEE (reference sequence). The CDR3 here is CASSEMGGGSGNTIYF. The CDR3 nucleotides are TGTGCCAGCAGCGAGATGGGAGGCGGCTCTGGAAACACCATATATTTT.

The chain employs TRBV7-8 and TRBJ2-2, with D possibly TRBD2 on 6 matching bases. V lost 5 bases and J 4 bases, leaving 8 bases between the germline ends. CDR1 is SGHVS and CDR2 is FQNEAQ in the germline V gene. CDR3 length: 13 amino acids. CDR3 sequence: CASSRGGTGELFF. The CDR3, as DNA: TGTGCCAGCAGCAGGGGAGGCACCGGGGAGCTGTTTTTT.

The V and J genes are TRBV7-3 and TRBJ2-2; TRBD2 matches 13 bases. Germline loops: CDR1 SGHTA, CDR2 FQGTGA. J lost 4 bases, V lost 5 bases, and 4 bases had no gene match. This CDR3 is built from 16 residues. CDR3 bases: TGTGCCAGCAGCGATGGACTAGCGGGGGTCACCGGGGAGCTGTTTTTT. It translates to CASSDGLAGVTGELFF.

The V gene is TRBV6-5, the J gene TRBJ2-2, with D possibly matching TRBD2 (6 bases). V was pared by 6 bases and J by 1 base, with 9 bases between. CDR1 is MNHEY, CDR2 SVGAGI, per germline. The CDR3 is 14 residues long. For the CDR3, the DNA is TGTGCCAGCAGGCGGGACGGGAACACCGGGGAGCTGTTTTTT. Protein: CASRRDGNTGELFF.

In nucleotides, the CDR3 is TGTGCCAGCAGCCAAGAGAGGGGGGGAGGGACAGATACGCAGTATTTT. It specifies CASSQERGGGTDTQYF. The J gene is TRBJ2-3, the V gene TRBV4-2, with D possibly matching TRBD2 (7 bases). This CDR3 is built from 16 residues. The germline CDR1 and CDR2 sequences are LGHNA and YNFKEQ. Trimming left V 0 bases short and J 3 bases short, with 13 bases between.

V gene TRBV7-2 combines with J gene TRBJ2-7; 9 positions match TRBD1. Germline V gives CDR1 SGHTA, CDR2 FQGNSA. V gave up 2 bases and J gave up 4 bases; unmatched junction bases: 6. This CDR3 is 15 amino acids long. The CDR3 sequence is CASSLRTGEIYEQYF. The CDR3 nucleotides read TGTGCCAGCAGCTTACGGACAGGGGAAATATACGAGCAGTACTTC. The full variable domain, rest sourced from reference TRBV7-2 and TRBJ2-7, is GAGVSQSPSNKVTEKGKDVELRCDPISGHTALYWYRQSLGQGLEFLIYFQGNSAPDKSGLPSDRFSAERTGGSVSTLTIQRTQQEDSAVYLCASSLRTGEIYEQYFGPGTRLTVT.